This T cell receptor (beta chain) was retrieved from a study of T-cell reconstitution after alpha-beta-depleted transplantation in children. This clonotype was seen repeatedly, ten times or more. Construction of the TCRbeta library involved unique molecular identifiers. TCRdb independently ran MiXCR on the PCR reads; one entry per CDR3 protein. The table shows fewer than 200,000 distinct CDR3 sequences, with approximately 6.6% occurring only once. This CDR3 is built from 12 residues. Trimming removed 6 bases at V and 8 bases at J, with 13 bases between. The source of this sequence is a human donor who donated a stem cell graft to a child with Wiskott-Aldrich syndrome. The material sequenced was PBMCs from the stem cell graft donor, taken from the stem cell graft. This rearrangement joins TRBV12-3 or TRBV12-4 to TRBJ1-2; D gene unclear. In DNA form, the CDR3 reads TGTGCCAGCAGGGGAGGGTTCGACGGCTACACCTTC. Its translation: CASRGGFDGYTF.